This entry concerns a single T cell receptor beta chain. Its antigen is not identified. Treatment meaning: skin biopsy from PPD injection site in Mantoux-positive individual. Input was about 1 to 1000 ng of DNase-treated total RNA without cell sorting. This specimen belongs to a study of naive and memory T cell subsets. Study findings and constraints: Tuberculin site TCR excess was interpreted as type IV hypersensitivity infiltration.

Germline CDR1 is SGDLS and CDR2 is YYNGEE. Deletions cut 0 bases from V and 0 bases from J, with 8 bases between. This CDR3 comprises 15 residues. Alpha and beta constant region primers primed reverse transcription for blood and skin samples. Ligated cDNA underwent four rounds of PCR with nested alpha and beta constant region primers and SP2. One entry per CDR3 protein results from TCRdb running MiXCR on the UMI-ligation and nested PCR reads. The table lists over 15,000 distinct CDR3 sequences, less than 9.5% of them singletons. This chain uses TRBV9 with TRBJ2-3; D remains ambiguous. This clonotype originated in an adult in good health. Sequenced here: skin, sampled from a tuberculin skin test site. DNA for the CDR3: TGTGCCAGCAGCGTAGCTTCGGTTAGCACAGATACGCAGTATTTT. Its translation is CASSVASVSTDTQYF.